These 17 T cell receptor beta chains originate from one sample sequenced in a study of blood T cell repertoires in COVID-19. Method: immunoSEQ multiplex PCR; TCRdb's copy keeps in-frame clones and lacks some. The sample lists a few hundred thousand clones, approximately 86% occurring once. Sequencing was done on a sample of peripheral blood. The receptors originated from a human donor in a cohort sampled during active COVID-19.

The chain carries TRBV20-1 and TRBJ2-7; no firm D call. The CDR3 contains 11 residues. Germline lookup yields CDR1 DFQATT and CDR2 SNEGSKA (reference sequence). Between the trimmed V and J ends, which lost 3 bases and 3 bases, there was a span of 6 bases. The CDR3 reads CSARPVYEQYF. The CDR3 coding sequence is TGCAGTGCTAGGCCAGTCTACGAGCAGTACTTC.

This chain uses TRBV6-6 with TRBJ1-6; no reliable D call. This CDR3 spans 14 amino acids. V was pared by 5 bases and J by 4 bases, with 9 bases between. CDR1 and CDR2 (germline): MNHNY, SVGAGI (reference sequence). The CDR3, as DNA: TGTGCCAGCAGTCGGACTACATATAATTCACCCCTCCACTTT. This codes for CASSRTTYNSPLHF.

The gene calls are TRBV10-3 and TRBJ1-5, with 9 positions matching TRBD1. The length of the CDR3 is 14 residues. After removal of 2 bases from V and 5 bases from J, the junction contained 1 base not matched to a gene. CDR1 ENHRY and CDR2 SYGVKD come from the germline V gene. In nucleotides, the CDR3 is TGTGCCATCAGTGAGGGGACAGGGTATCAGCCCCAGCATTTT. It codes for CAISEGTGYQPQHF.

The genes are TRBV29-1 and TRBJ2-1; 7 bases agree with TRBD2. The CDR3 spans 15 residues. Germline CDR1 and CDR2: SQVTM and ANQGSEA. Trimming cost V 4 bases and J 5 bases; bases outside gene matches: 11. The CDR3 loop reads CSVARGDTFDNEQFF. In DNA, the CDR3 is TGCAGCGTTGCACGGGGGGATACCTTCGACAATGAGCAGTTCTTC.

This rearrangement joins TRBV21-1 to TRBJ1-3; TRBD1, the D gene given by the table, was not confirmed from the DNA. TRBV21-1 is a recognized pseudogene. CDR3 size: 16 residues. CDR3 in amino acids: CASSNSVQGAGNTIYF. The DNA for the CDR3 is TGTGCCAGCAGCAATTCGGTACAGGGGGCTGGAAACACCATATATTTT.

The CDR3 is CASSSGSIGNQPQHF. The CDR3 coding sequence is TGTGCCAGCAGCTCCGGGAGTATAGGCAATCAGCCCCAGCATTTT. The rearrangement joins TRBV5-5 to TRBJ1-5; D ambiguous. This CDR3 region has 15 residues. Trimming took 3 bases from V and 2 from J, leaving 12 bases between them. Looked up from germline, CDR1 is SGHKS and CDR2 is YYEKEE (reference sequence).

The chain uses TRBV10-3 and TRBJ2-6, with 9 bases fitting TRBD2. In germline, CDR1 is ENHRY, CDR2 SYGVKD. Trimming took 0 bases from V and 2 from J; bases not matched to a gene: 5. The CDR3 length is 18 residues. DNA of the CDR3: TGTGCCATCAGTGAGTCGGAGGAGCGGGGGGCTGGGGCCAACGTCCTGACTTTC. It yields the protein CAISESEERGAGANVLTF.

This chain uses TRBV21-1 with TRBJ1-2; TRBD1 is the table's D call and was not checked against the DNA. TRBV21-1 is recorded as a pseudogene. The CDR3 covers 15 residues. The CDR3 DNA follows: TGTGCCAGCAGCAAAGGAGCAGGGGGCAAAAGTGGCTACACCTTC. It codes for CASSKGAGGKSGYTF.

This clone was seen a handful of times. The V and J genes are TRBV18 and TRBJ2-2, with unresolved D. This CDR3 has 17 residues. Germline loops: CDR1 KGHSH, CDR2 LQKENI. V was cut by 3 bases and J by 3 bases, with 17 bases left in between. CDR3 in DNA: TGTGCCAGCTCACCCCTTGATTGGTCGGCGGACACCGGGGAGCTGTTTTTT. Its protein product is CASSPLDWSADTGELFF.

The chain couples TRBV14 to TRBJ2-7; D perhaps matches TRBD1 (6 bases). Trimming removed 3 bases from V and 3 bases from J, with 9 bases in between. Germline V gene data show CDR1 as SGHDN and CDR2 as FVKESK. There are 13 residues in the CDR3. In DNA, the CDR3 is TGTGCCAGCAGCCACGGGACAATCTACGAGCAGTACTTC. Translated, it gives CASSHGTIYEQYF.

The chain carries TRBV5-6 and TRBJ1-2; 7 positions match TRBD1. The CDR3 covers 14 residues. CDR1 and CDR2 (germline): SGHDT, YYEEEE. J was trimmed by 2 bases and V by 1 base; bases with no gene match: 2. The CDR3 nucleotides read TGTGCCAGCAGCTTGCTGACAGGGAACTATGGCTACACCTTC. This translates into CASSLLTGNYGYTF.

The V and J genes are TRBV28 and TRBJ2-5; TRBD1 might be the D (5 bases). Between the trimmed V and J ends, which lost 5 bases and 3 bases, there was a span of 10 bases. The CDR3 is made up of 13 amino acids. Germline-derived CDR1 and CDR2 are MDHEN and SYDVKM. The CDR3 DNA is TGTGCCAGCAGTAGGGGTGGGGAAGAGACCCAGTACTTC. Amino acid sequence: CASSRGGEETQYF.

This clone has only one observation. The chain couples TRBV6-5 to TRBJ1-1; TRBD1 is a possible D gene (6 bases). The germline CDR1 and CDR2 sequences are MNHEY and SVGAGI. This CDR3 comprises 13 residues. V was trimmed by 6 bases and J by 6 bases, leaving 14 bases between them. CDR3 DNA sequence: TGTGCCAGCAGACAGGGACGGGACGCTGAAGCTTTCTTT. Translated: CASRQGRDAEAFF.

For the CDR3, the DNA is TGTGCCAGCAGCCCCCGTAGTCTAAATGAGCAGTTCTTC. It is translated as CASSPRSLNEQFF. V usage is TRBV11-1 and J usage is TRBJ2-1, with D unresolved. The CDR3 runs 13 residues. Germline-derived CDR1 and CDR2 are SGHAT and FQDESV (reference sequence). Trimming shortened V by 5 bases and J by 7 bases, and 12 bases separated the two germline ends.

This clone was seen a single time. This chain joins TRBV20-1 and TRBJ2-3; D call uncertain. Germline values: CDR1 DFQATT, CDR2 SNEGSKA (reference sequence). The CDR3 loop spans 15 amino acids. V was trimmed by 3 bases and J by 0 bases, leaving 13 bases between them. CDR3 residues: CSASWPRSSTDTQYF. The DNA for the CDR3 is TGCAGTGCTAGTTGGCCAAGATCTAGCACAGATACGCAGTATTTT.

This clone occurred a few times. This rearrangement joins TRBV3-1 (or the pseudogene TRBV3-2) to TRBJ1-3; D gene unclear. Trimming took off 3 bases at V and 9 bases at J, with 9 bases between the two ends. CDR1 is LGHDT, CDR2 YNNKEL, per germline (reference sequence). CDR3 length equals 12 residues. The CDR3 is CASSHALTTIYF. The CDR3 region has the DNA TGTGCCAGCAGCCATGCCCTAACCACCATATATTTT.

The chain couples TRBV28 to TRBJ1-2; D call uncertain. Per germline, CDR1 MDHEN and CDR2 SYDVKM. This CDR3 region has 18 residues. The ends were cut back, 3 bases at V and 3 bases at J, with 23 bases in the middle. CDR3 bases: TGTGCCAGCAGTTTTAATGGACTGACTGATCTTGGGGACTATGGCTACACCTTC. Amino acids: CASSFNGLTDLGDYGYTF.